This is a list of T cell receptor beta chains from one sample in a study of shared clonotypes between healthy human individuals. TCRdb keeps only in-frame clones here, not all; method: immunoSEQ multiplex PCR. The sample has more than 400,000 clones, about 84% seen once. Source material: PBMCs. Receptors were obtained from a woman in her forties in good health. Some clones in this sample may be carry-over from other donors' samples. Each CDR3 is given with its conserved first and last residue. The D gene is left open where the match is weak. The size entry is marked missing in some rows and otherwise reads once, few, many or a size class.

j_gene | v_gene | abundance | d_gene | CDR3nt | CDR3aa
TRBJ2-3 | TRBV5-8 | . | TRBD2 | TGTGCCAGCAGCTTACGGACTAGCGGGAGCCCAGATACGCAGTATTTT | CASSLRTSGSPDTQYF
TRBJ2-3 | TRBV7-3 | . | . | TGTGCCAGCAGCTTAGGTGGGGGAGCCGGGCAGGATACGCAGTATTTT | CASSLGGGAGQDTQYF
TRBJ2-7 | TRBV19 | . | . | TGTGCCAGTAGTATAAGGTCCAACTACGAGCAGTACTTC | CASSIRSNYEQYF
TRBJ1-1 | TRBV10-2 | . | . | TGCGCCAGCGGAGCCTTTAACACCGAAGCTTTCTTT | CASGAFNTEAFF
TRBJ1-2 | TRBV29-1 | . | . | TGCAGCGTTGAAGGGGGTCATGGCTACACCTTC | CSVEGGHGYTF
TRBJ2-2 | TRBV10-2 | . | . | TGCGCCAGCAGTGTATCCCCAGGGAACACCGGGGAGCTGTTTTTT | CASSVSPGNTGELFF
TRBJ2-3 | TRBV5-6 | few | . | TGTGCCAGCAGTCGGGAGAGGAGAACAGATACGCAGTATTTT | CASSRERRTDTQYF
TRBJ1-5 | TRBV6-1 | . | . | TGTGCCAGCAGTGAAGCGCGCCAGGGAAGAAATCAGCCCCAGCATTTT | CASSEARQGRNQPQHF
TRBJ2-2 | TRBV30 | . | . | TGTGTCTTGAGGAGTGCAGGGGAGGATACCGGGGAGCTGTTTTTT | CVLRSAGEDTGELFF
TRBJ2-7 | TRBV27 | . | . | TGTGCCAGCAGTTTATCCTCGAGGGACGCCGGGCACCCATACGAGCAGTACTTC | CASSLSSRDAGHPYEQYF
TRBJ1-5 | TRBV2 | . | TRBD1 | TGTGCCAGCAGTGACCAGGCAGGGGGACTTCAGCCCCAGCATTTT | CASSDQAGGLQPQHF
TRBJ2-3 | TRBV19 | . | TRBD2 | TGTGCCAGTAGTATTCAGGCGGGAGTGACAGATACGCAGTATTTT | CASSIQAGVTDTQYF
TRBJ2-3 | TRBV18 | . | TRBD2 | TGTGCCAGCTCACCTCGGACTAGCGGGAAAAGCACAGATACGCAGTATTTT | CASSPRTSGKSTDTQYF
TRBJ2-5 | TRBV7-3 | . | . | TGTGCCAGCAGCTTAAACTCCCATGATACCCAGTACTTC | CASSLNSHDTQYF
TRBJ2-5 | TRBV5-1 | few | . | TGCGCCAGCAGCTTGGGGGAAGAGACCCAGTACTTC | CASSLGEETQYF